Given below is one T cell receptor (beta chain) in context. Its antigen is currently unknown. This record belongs to a study of blood T cells in healthy people across ages. Points from the study as a whole: Estimates drawn from one million T cells were deemed to understate diversity. Roughly linearly, TCR beta diversity per million T cells fell as age increased.

Each donor gave approximately 9.5 milliliters of peripheral blood. V gave up 7 bases and J gave up 0 bases, with 19 bases separating them. CDR1 is PRHDT and CDR2 is FYEKMQ in the germline V gene (reference sequence). This CDR3 contains 17 residues. It was with a sample-barcoded 5' primer and a J-beta primer mix that a second PCR of roughly 7 to 12 cycles was run. MiXCR, run by TCRdb on the 5' RACE reads, gives a single entry per CDR3 protein. Among a few hundred thousand distinct CDR3 sequences listed, 45% to 60% were seen once. The V gene is TRBV13, the J gene TRBJ2-1, with D perhaps matching TRBD1 or TRBD2 (6 bases each). The sequence was obtained from a man in his fifties or sixties in good health. Sequencing was performed on blood. This CDR3 reads CASTSGGGADSYNEQFF. As DNA, the CDR3 is TGTGCCAGCACCTCTGGGGGCGGGGCCGACTCCTACAATGAGCAGTTCTTC.